This paragraph reports one TCR beta chain. This clone was found a few times. This receptor's antigen is unknown. No much larger clone exists at a distance of one base, and base qualities are not known. The junction shows trimming of 6 bases on V and 4 bases on J, and the gene matches do not reach 7 bases of it. CDR1 and CDR2 are drawn from the germline V gene: WSHSY, SAAADI. The CDR3 starts with the cysteine, ends with the phenylalanine, and has 15 residues. Only the CDR3 portion is preserved as DNA: 45 bases, with reading frame beginning at the first base. In total, over 600 healthy bone marrow donors made up the cohort. All cohort members were sampled while nominally healthy, although unrecorded immune exposures were likely present. The donor was CMV seropositive and belonged to the group of about 290 seropositive cohort members. A peripheral blood sample was collected from each donor, and TCR beta sequencing was performed on peripheral blood mononuclear cells. The Qiagen DNeasy Blood Extraction Kit was used to extract genomic DNA from the blood cell samples.

This sample is part of a study of cytomegalovirus exposure and HLA in healthy donors (dated by TCRdb to about 2017). Study-level background: An earlier analysis of some 600 of the donors reported 250 to 350 Gb of sequence data and 117 million unique TCR beta sequences obtained from about 170 million T cells. An early release covering approximately 600 HLA-typed donors comprised about 300 gigabases of sequencing data and roughly 86 million unique TCR sequences. Among the roughly 380 genotyped donors, about 85% belonged to the genetic ancestry cluster associated with self-reported Caucasian donors. The aim of the study was to test whether cataloging public T cell receptors could identify signatures of past pathogen exposure. The study profiled the T cell repertoires of more than 500 subjects by immunosequencing and related them to cytomegalovirus serostatus. Along with the approximately 650-subject first cohort, a separate validation cohort of over 90 different subjects was used. High-throughput TCR immunosequencing, statistical association of individual TCRs with disease status, and machine learning were combined to predict cytomegalovirus infection status. A later analysis re-analyzed previously published TCR beta repertoires from 660 or so donors and added high-resolution HLA genotyping to study TCR occurrence patterns. Rather than drawing on any new phenotypic data, the later analysis identified candidate immune exposures from TCR beta sequences and the way those sequences occurred across donors. In an earlier analysis of roughly 600 of the donors, high-throughput TCR beta sequencing was used to judge whether each TCR beta V gene segment behaved as functional or pseudogenic. Alongside the repertoire data, information on donor age, sex, ethnicity and CMV serostatus was compiled. Genome-wide SNP genotypes for about three fifths of the roughly 670 donors were used in a later genetic analysis, which treated that subset as a discovery cohort. All discovery cohort repertoires had been generated on a single sequencing platform. Both class I and class II loci were covered by HLA typing, at four-digit resolution. The number of typed donors differed by locus: about 620-630 for A, B, C, DRB1 and DQB1; 522 for DQA1; about 600 for DPA1; and around 470 for DPB1. Roughly five DR-DQ haplotypes were handled as single units for association and clustering, since linkage in the cohort was strong. Among around 400 genotyped donors of the cohort, an average of about 220,000 unique TCR beta nucleotide sequences was sequenced per donor, of which about 18% were non-productive. What the authors observed across the whole study: The study gave a list of about 150 TCR beta chains associated with cytomegalovirus. In a later analysis, several top co-occurrence clusters were reported to appear linked to parvovirus B19, influenza, CMV and Epstein-Barr virus. In a later analysis, about 16,000 TCR beta sequences were associated with specific HLA alleles at a false discovery rate of 0.05. CMV serostatus was the only immune exposure information available for the cohort. Correlated functional status among segregating V segments might reflect linkage disequilibrium, but an unknown experimental factor could not be ruled out. In a later analysis, TCR association rates were found to vary across HLA loci, with the most associated TCRs seen for DRB1 alleles and the fewest for HLA-C alleles. According to the authors, the approach could potentially be generalized to other disease states and immunological phenotypes. The cohort was sequenced for TCR beta chains only, and without alpha or paired-chain data the features that could be detected were limited. The earlier analysis of 450 to 700 of the donors excluded over 15 rarely observed V segments, including chromosome 9 orphons, because counts were too low. A group of highly shared sequence variants was considered likely to be a technical artifact of the sequencing pipeline. In a later analysis, HLA-associated TCR beta chains were found to be more clonally expanded and to have lower generation probabilities than equally common non-associated chains. In a later genetic analysis, fewer N-insertions in productive TCRs were reported among donors in an Asian-associated ancestry cluster than the roughly 640-donor mean. A further reported finding was that TCR beta sequences accurately predicted the HLA-A and HLA-B alleles for most subjects in the first cohort. Most TCR sequences were observed very rarely across donors, whereas some public TCRs were present in many individuals. Presence/absence analyses assumed roughly uniform sequencing depth across donors, an assumption that may not hold. When HLA alleles, especially DR and DQ, strongly co-occurred, attributing TCR associations to individual alleles was difficult. Some IMGT-functional V segments, including TRBV6-2 and TRBV6-3, could not be told apart with the 87-base-pair reads, so those segments were excluded. A later analysis found that most CMV-associated TCR beta chains appeared HLA-restricted, with HLA associations seemingly driven largely by CMV exposure. An earlier analysis of some 590 of the donors showed that most TCR beta V segments appeared in productive rearrangements either about 90% or about 30% of the time, which broadly matched IMGT annotations. A few of the identified cytomegalovirus-associated TCR beta chains were confirmed in vitro to be specific for cytomegalovirus antigens. Because HLA typing was missing for some donors at each locus, association tests included only the typed subset. A later genetic analysis associated a missense DCLRE1C variant with V-gene and J-gene trimming of TCR beta chains, and an independent cohort replicated the association. Cytomegalovirus status was reported to be diagnosed by the classifier with high specificity and sensitivity in both the original and validation cohorts.

The library came from the immunoSEQ multiplex PCR assay. A mixture of 60 forward primers for TCR Vbeta segments and 13 reverse primers for TCR Jbeta segments was used in the multiplex PCR. Amplification of the CDR3 region of rearranged TCR beta genes was performed with a multiplex PCR assay on genomic DNA. The amplified TCR beta libraries were sequenced on the Illumina HiSeq System as 87-base-pair reads. Concerning the study's data processing: A later analysis counted about 80 million unique TCR beta chains across the 650 to 700 repertoires, and 9 million to 14 million of these chains were shared by at least two donors. To remove PCR and sequencing errors, raw reads were error-corrected and collapsed into unique sequences using a nearest-neighbor algorithm that merged closely related sequences. CDR3 sequences were aligned to IMGT reference sequences to assign V, D and J gene segments. For a sequence to be retained, a match of at least six nucleotides to both a V gene segment and a J gene segment was required. A rearrangement counted as productive if the CDR3 had no stop codons and remained in frame with V and J, and every other rearrangement counted as non-productive. CDR3 was defined according to IMGT convention as the region running from the second conserved V-encoded cysteine to the conserved J-encoded phenylalanine. The earlier analysis of 587 of the donors excluded sequences that lacked an unambiguous match to a single V gene segment. An earlier analysis of 587 of the donors called V segments functional above 56.7% productive rearrangements and segregating when the between-donor standard deviation exceeded 5%. To diagnose cytomegalovirus status from the catalog of TCR beta chain sequences, a statistical classification framework was built. V and J gene assignment, in a later analysis, came from comparing TCR nucleotide sequences with IMGT/GENE-DB human TR gene sequences. In a later analysis, CDR3 sequences and most-parsimonious VDJ recombination scenarios were assigned using the TCRdist pipeline. A later analysis defined each TCR beta chain by its CDR3 amino acid sequence plus V-gene family, and excluded reads lacking a unique V-gene family. A later analysis removed 600 or so highly shared, low-generation-probability nucleotide sequences to deal with suspected cross-contamination and a sequencing artifact. For each public chain, a later analysis derived a clonal expansion index from normalized ranks of inferred template counts within each repertoire. In a later analysis, generation probabilities were computed using a VDJ recombination model fitted to out-of-frame rearrangements, and the results were checked against IGoR. In a later analysis, hypergeometric tests were used to score TCR-TCR, TCR-HLA and TCR-CMV co-occurrence, with a repertoire-size bias correction applied to TCR pairs. False discovery rates were estimated in a later analysis by permuting HLA or CMV assignments 20 times. In a later analysis, co-occurring TCRs were grouped using DBSCAN, with TCRdist sequence similarity added in when clustering inside HLA-allele-positive subsets. Co-occurrence clustering excluded repertoires with fewer than 30,000 or more than 120,000 public chains, plus five with anomalous nucleotide sharing. Entries here come from immuneACCESS through TCRdb and include only in-frame sequences with V and J called. Some clones fail to appear in such tables; in the studies checked, an unresolved V gene covers under half of the shortfall, and the cause of the remainder is unknown. The V and J calls and clone size were taken over from that table, and D and trimming were inferred from the DNA. The sample records 180,000 or so clones, 80% of which are singletons. Of the sample, about 5% is held by the ten largest clones.

The V and J segments used are TRBV10-2 and TRBJ1-2, with TRBD1 matching 11 junction bases. The sequencing input was PBMCs. This TCR came from a woman in her fifties or sixties in good health and CMV-seropositive. The DNA reads TGCGCCAGCAGAGATACCGGGACAGGGGGCTATGGCTACACCTTC. Translated, it reads CASRDTGTGGYGYTF.